These T cell receptor beta chains were read from a single sample in a study of T cell responses to AZD1222 COVID-19 vaccine. Using immunoSEQ multiplex PCR, the repertoire was profiled, and TCRdb retains in-frame clones only, with some absent. The sample carries 150,000 or so clones, approximately 83% recorded once. The sample consisted of peripheral blood, taken on day 0 of AZD1222 vaccination. These TCRs come from an adult in good health. Both conserved end residues are part of each CDR3. A D gene is named only where the DNA matches it firmly. A clone size is listed for some rows: how often the clone was seen (once, few, many), or a class if it is expanded.

J: TRBJ2-7
D: TRBD1
size: NA
V: TRBV10-3
CDR3: CAISDPAGGTGTYEQYF
DNA: TGTGCCATCAGTGACCCAGCAGGGGGGACAGGGACCTACGAGCAGTACTTC

J: TRBJ1-6
D: NA
size: NA
V: TRBV10-3
CDR3: CAISESDAGSYNSPLHF
DNA: TGTGCCATCAGTGAGTCTGATGCGGGCTCCTATAATTCACCCCTCCACTTT

J: TRBJ1-2
D: TRBD1
size: NA
V: TRBV27
CDR3: CASSTRTGPYGYTF
DNA: TGTGCCAGCAGTACACGGACAGGCCCCTATGGCTACACCTTC

J: TRBJ2-1
D: NA
size: NA
V: TRBV10-3
CDR3: CAIKPHEEEFYNEQFF
DNA: TGTGCCATCAAACCCCACGAGGAGGAATTCTACAATGAGCAGTTCTTC

J: TRBJ1-2
D: TRBD1
size: NA
V: TRBV7-2
CDR3: CASSRGQSNYGYTF
DNA: TGTGCCAGCAGCAGGGGACAGTCTAACTATGGCTACACCTTC

J: TRBJ2-1
D: TRBD1
size: NA
V: TRBV12-5
CDR3: CASGLLPGQGSSEQFF
DNA: TGTGCTAGTGGCTTGTTACCGGGACAGGGCTCGAGTGAGCAGTTCTTC

J: TRBJ1-3
D: NA
size: NA
V: TRBV29-1
CDR3: CSVEDLGEVPNTIYF
DNA: TGCAGCGTTGAAGATCTGGGGGAGGTGCCAAACACCATATATTTT

J: TRBJ2-7
D: NA
size: NA
V: TRBV5-1
CDR3: CASSLGWDGIYEQYF
DNA: TGCGCCAGCAGCTTGGGGTGGGACGGGATCTACGAGCAGTACTTC

J: TRBJ2-7
D: NA
size: NA
V: TRBV27
CDR3: CASSFRAGTGYEQYF
DNA: TGTGCCAGCAGTTTCCGTGCGGGGACGGGCTACGAGCAGTACTTC

J: TRBJ1-6
D: NA
size: NA
V: TRBV5-1
CDR3: CASSLGGPTYSPLHF
DNA: TGCGCCAGCAGCTTGGGAGGGCCCACTTATTCACCCCTCCACTTT

J: TRBJ1-5
D: TRBD1
size: NA
V: TRBV6-5
CDR3: CASSYMGQHSNQPQHF
DNA: TGTGCCAGCAGTTACATGGGACAGCATAGCAATCAGCCCCAGCATTTT

J: TRBJ1-2
D: NA
size: few
V: TRBV6-5
CDR3: CASSRGQIYGYTF
DNA: TGTGCCAGCAGCCGAGGACAGATTTATGGCTACACCTTC

J: TRBJ1-1
D: NA
size: NA
V: TRBV27
CDR3: CASSSGQNTEAFF
DNA: TGTGCCAGCAGTTCAGGACAGAACACTGAAGCTTTCTTT

J: TRBJ2-7
D: NA
size: NA
V: TRBV11-2
CDR3: CASSLDPAGPYEQYF
DNA: TGTGCCAGCAGCTTAGATCCAGCAGGGCCCTACGAGCAGTACTTC

J: TRBJ2-4
D: TRBD2
size: NA
V: TRBV30
CDR3: CAWSVWIAGGPLAKNIQYF
DNA: TGTGCCTGGAGTGTATGGATAGCGGGAGGGCCGCTGGCCAAAAACATTCAGTACTTC

J: TRBJ1-5
D: NA
size: NA
V: TRBV30
CDR3: CAWRDRYSNQPQHF
DNA: TGTGCCTGGAGAGACAGGTATAGCAATCAGCCCCAGCATTTT

J: TRBJ1-3
D: NA
size: NA
V: TRBV3-1/TRBV3-2
CDR3: CASTLLVGSGNTIYF
DNA: TGTGCCAGCACCCTCCTGGTCGGCTCTGGAAACACCATATATTTT

J: TRBJ1-6
D: NA
size: NA
V: TRBV18
CDR3: CASSPVWGAENSPLHF
DNA: TGTGCCAGCTCACCAGTGTGGGGGGCAGAGAATTCACCCCTCCACTTT

J: TRBJ2-3
D: TRBD2
size: NA
V: TRBV7-2
CDR3: CASSLTSGALTTDTQYF
DNA: TGTGCCAGCAGCCTCACTAGCGGGGCTCTTACCACAGATACGCAGTATTTT

J: TRBJ1-2
D: TRBD1
size: NA
V: TRBV3-1/TRBV3-2
CDR3: CASSSGTGTGYTF
DNA: TGTGCCAGCAGTTCCGGGACAGGGACCGGCTACACCTTC

J: TRBJ2-4
D: NA
size: NA
V: TRBV30
CDR3: CAWRDPRRGAKNIQYF
DNA: TGTGCCTGGAGGGACCCCCGGCGCGGGGCCAAAAACATTCAGTACTTC

J: TRBJ2-3
D: TRBD2
size: NA
V: TRBV27
CDR3: CASSWGAGGSTDTQYF
DNA: TGTGCCAGCAGTTGGGGAGCGGGAGGGAGCACAGATACGCAGTATTTT

J: TRBJ1-1
D: NA
size: once
V: TRBV6-6
CDR3: CASSYTLGAEAFF
DNA: TGTGCCAGCAGTTACACCTTAGGCGCTGAAGCTTTCTTT

J: TRBJ2-1
D: NA
size: once
V: TRBV5-4
CDR3: CASSFQGNNEQFF
DNA: TGTGCCAGCAGCTTTCAAGGAAACAATGAGCAGTTCTTC

J: TRBJ1-2
D: NA
size: NA
V: TRBV3-1/TRBV3-2
CDR3: CASSQKGGNYGYTF
DNA: TGTGCCAGCAGCCAAAAAGGGGGGAACTATGGCTACACCTTC

J: TRBJ2-7
D: TRBD2
size: NA
V: TRBV30
CDR3: CAWGFSGSYEQYF
DNA: TGTGCCTGGGGATTTAGCGGGAGCTACGAGCAGTACTTC

J: TRBJ2-5
D: NA
size: NA
V: TRBV3-1/TRBV3-2
CDR3: CASSQDGVEVQETQYF
DNA: TGTGCCAGCAGCCAAGATGGGGTCGAAGTCCAAGAGACCCAGTACTTC

J: TRBJ2-2
D: TRBD2
size: once
V: TRBV10-3
CDR3: CAIRALAGDANTGELFF
DNA: TGTGCCATCAGGGCACTAGCGGGAGATGCGAACACCGGGGAGCTGTTTTTT

J: TRBJ2-5
D: TRBD1
size: NA
V: TRBV5-1
CDR3: CASSRTSTGSGETQYF
DNA: TGCGCCAGCAGCCGGACGTCGACAGGGAGTGGAGAGACCCAGTACTTC

J: TRBJ2-3
D: NA
size: once
V: TRBV5-6
CDR3: CASREVWEETDTQYF
DNA: TGTGCCAGCAGGGAAGTATGGGAGGAAACAGATACGCAGTATTTT

J: TRBJ1-2
D: TRBD1
size: NA
V: TRBV7-9
CDR3: CASSRGAGQGMGYGYTF
DNA: TGTGCCAGCAGTAGAGGGGCCGGACAGGGGATGGGCTATGGCTACACCTTC

J: TRBJ1-6
D: NA
size: NA
V: TRBV10-3
CDR3: CAISGTQMSNSYNSPLHF
DNA: TGTGCCATCAGTGGGACGCAGATGAGCAACTCCTATAATTCACCCCTCCACTTT

J: TRBJ2-7
D: NA
size: NA
V: TRBV27
CDR3: CASSFVGNPPSGEQYF
DNA: TGTGCCAGCAGTTTCGTCGGTAACCCCCCTTCCGGCGAGCAGTACTTC

J: TRBJ1-5
D: NA
size: NA
V: TRBV10-3
CDR3: CAIGQGQSNQPQHF
DNA: TGTGCCATCGGCCAGGGACAAAGCAATCAGCCCCAGCATTTT

J: TRBJ2-1
D: NA
size: NA
V: TRBV28
CDR3: CASSLLGNEQFF
DNA: TGTGCCAGCAGTTTACTGGGGAATGAGCAGTTCTTC

J: TRBJ2-3
D: NA
size: NA
V: TRBV20-1
CDR3: CSASFLSTDTQYF
DNA: TGCAGTGCTAGTTTCCTTTCCACAGATACGCAGTATTTT

J: TRBJ1-1
D: NA
size: NA
V: TRBV11-3
CDR3: CASSPRRSGTEAFF
DNA: TGTGCCAGCAGCCCGAGGAGGTCGGGGACTGAAGCTTTCTTT

J: TRBJ1-1
D: NA
size: NA
V: TRBV30
CDR3: CAWSRGVNTEAFF
DNA: TGTGCCTGGAGTCGGGGGGTGAACACTGAAGCTTTCTTT

J: TRBJ2-1
D: TRBD2
size: NA
V: TRBV23-1
CDR3: CASSHPSSGLDNEQFF
DNA: TGCGCCAGCAGTCACCCATCTAGCGGCCTAGACAATGAGCAGTTCTTC

J: TRBJ1-1
D: NA
size: NA
V: TRBV25-1
CDR3: CASSEMAGEVEAFF
DNA: TGTGCCAGCAGTGAAATGGCCGGGGAGGTTGAAGCTTTCTTT

J: TRBJ2-5
D: TRBD2
size: NA
V: TRBV7-2
CDR3: CASSPAGVGETQYF
DNA: TGTGCCAGCAGCCCCGCGGGGGTTGGCGAGACCCAGTACTTC

J: TRBJ2-7
D: NA
size: NA
V: TRBV18
CDR3: CASSPAVAEWDEQYF
DNA: TGTGCCAGCTCACCAGCGGTAGCGGAGTGGGACGAGCAGTACTTC

J: TRBJ1-2
D: NA
size: NA
V: TRBV6-1
CDR3: CASSESQGRGYTF
DNA: TGTGCCAGCAGTGAATCCCAGGGACGGGGCTACACCTTC

J: TRBJ1-1
D: NA
size: few
V: TRBV5-1
CDR3: CASSRGPVTEAFF
DNA: TGCGCCAGCAGCCGGGGCCCCGTCACTGAAGCTTTCTTT

J: TRBJ2-1
D: NA
size: NA
V: TRBV9
CDR3: CASSEGGRDVEQFF
DNA: TGTGCCAGCAGCGAGGGGGGCCGGGATGTTGAGCAGTTCTTC

J: TRBJ2-1
D: NA
size: NA
V: TRBV5-1
CDR3: CASSYGAGLMNEQFF
DNA: TGCGCCAGCAGCTATGGGGCAGGGCTAATGAATGAGCAGTTCTTC